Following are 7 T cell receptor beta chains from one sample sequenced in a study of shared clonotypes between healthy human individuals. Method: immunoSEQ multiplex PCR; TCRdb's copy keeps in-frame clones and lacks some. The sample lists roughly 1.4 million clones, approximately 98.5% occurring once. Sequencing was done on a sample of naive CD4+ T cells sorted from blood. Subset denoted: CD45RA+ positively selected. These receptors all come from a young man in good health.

The CDR3 region is CASSLEPAGDGTDTQYF. For the CDR3, the DNA is TGTGCCAGCAGCTTAGAGCCAGCGGGAGACGGGACAGATACGCAGTATTTT. The chain carries TRBV11-3 and TRBJ2-3; TRBD2 agrees at 8 bases. The length of the CDR3 is 17 residues. Trimming removed 0 bases from V and 3 bases from J; junction bases left unmatched: 8. Germline V gene sequence: CDR1 SGHNT, CDR2 YENEEA.

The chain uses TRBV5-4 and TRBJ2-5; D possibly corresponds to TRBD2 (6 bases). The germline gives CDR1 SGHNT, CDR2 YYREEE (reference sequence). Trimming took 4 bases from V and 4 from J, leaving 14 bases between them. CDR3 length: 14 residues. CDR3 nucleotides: TGTGCCAGCAGCCCCCGTCCAGCGGGAGAGACCCAGTACTTC. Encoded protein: CASSPRPAGETQYF.

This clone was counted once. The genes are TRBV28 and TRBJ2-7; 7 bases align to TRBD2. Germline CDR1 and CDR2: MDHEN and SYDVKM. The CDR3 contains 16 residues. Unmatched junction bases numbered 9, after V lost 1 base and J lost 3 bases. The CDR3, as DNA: TGTGCCAGCAGTTTATCCGCTCCGGCGGGAGTCTACGAGCAGTACTTC. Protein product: CASSLSAPAGVYEQYF.

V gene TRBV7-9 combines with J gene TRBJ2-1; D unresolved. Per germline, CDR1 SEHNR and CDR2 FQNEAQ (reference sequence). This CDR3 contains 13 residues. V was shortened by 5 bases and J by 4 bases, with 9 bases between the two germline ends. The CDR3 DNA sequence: TGTGCCAGCAGCGTTAGTGTATACAATGAGCAGTTCTTC. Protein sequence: CASSVSVYNEQFF. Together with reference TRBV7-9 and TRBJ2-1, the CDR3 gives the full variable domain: DTGVSQNPRHKITKRGQNVTFRCDPISEHNRLYWYRQTLGQGPEFLTYFQNEAQLEKSRLLSDRFSAERPKGSFSTLEIQRTEQGDSAMYLCASSVSVYNEQFFGPGTRLTVL.

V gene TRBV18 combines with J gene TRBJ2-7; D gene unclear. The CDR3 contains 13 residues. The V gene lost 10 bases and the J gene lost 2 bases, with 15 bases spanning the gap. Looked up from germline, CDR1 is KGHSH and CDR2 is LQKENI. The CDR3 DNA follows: TGTGCCACCTCCCTTGGTCGGACCTACGAGCAGTACTTC. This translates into CATSLGRTYEQYF.

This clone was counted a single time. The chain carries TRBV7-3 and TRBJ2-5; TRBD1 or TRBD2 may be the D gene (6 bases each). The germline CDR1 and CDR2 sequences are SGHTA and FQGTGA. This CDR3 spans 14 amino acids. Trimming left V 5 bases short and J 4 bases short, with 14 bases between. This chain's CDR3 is CASSPEGGRETQYF. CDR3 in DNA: TGTGCCAGCAGCCCCGAGGGGGGTAGAGAGACCCAGTACTTC. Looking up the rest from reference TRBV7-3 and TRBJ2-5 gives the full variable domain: GAGVSQTPSNKVTEKGKYVELRCDPISGHTALYWYRQSLGQGPEFLIYFQGTGAADDSGLPNDRFFAVRPEGSVSTLKIQRTERGDSAVYLCASSPEGGRETQYFGPGTRLLVL.

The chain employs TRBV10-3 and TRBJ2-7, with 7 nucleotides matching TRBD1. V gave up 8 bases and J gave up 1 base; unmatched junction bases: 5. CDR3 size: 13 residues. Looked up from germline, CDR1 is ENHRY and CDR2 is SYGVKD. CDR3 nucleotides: TGTGCCATCTGCGACAGGGCATCCTACGAGCAGTACTTC. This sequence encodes CAICDRASYEQYF.